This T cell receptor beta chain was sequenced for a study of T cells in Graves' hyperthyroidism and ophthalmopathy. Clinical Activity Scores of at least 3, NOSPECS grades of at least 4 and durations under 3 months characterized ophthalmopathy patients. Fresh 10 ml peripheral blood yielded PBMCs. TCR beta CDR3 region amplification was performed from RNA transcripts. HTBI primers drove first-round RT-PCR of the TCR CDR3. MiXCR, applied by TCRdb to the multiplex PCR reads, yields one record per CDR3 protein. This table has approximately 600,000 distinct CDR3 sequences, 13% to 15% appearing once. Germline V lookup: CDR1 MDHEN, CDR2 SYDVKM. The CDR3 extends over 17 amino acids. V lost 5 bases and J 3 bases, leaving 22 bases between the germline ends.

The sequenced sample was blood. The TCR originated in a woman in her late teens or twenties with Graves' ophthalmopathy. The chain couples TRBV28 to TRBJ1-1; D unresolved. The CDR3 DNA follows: TGTGCCAGCAGTGTCCCAGCGGGGATAATGGTGGACACTGAAGCTTTCTTT. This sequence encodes CASSVPAGIMVDTEAFF.